The entry that follows covers one T cell receptor beta chain sequence. This entry belongs to a study of Ad26.COV2.S vaccination and SARS-CoV-2 variants. Background on the study: Once or twice, 56 days apart, Ad26.COV2.S was delivered intramuscularly.

CDR1 SGHAT and CDR2 FQNNGV come from the germline V gene. The CDR3 consists of 14 residues. V lost 8 bases, J lost 4 bases, and 14 bases lay in between. Profiling relied on immunoSEQ multiplex PCR, and the TCRdb table lists in-frame clones only, not all of them. The table shows a few hundred thousand clones, with around 87% occurring only once. Documented treatment: some 20 received Ad26.COV2.S at low or high dose, single or two shots; about five received placebo; per-sample allocation not given. On day 63 after the first injection, vaccine and placebo recipients gave samples. The rearrangement links TRBV11-2 to TRBJ2-2; tentative D call: TRBD2 (5 bases). Sequencing was performed on peripheral blood, taken in a trial of Ad26.COV2.S vaccine versus placebo. The clonotype was recovered from a person aged 18 to 59 who received the Ad26.COV2.S COVID-19 vaccine or a placebo. The CDR3 reads CASGASGSTGELFF. The CDR3 DNA is TGTGCCAGCGGAGCTTCGGGGAGCACCGGGGAGCTGTTTTTT.